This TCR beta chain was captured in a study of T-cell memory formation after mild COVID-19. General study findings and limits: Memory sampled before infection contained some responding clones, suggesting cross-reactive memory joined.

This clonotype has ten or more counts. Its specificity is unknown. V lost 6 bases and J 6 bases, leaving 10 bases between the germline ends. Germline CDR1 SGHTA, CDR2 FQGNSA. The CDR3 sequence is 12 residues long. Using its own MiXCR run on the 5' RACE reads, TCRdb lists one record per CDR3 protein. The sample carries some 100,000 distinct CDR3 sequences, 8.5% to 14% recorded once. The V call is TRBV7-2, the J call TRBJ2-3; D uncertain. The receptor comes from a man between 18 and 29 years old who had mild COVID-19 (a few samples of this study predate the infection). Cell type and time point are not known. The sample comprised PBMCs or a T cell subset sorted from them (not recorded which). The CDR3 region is CASSYLGDTQYF. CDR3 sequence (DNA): TGTGCCAGCAGTTACCTGGGCGATACGCAGTATTTT. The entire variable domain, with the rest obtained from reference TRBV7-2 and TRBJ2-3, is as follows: GAGVSQSPSNKVTEKGKDVELRCDPISGHTALYWYRQSLGQGLEFLIYFQGNSAPDKSGLPSDRFSAERTGGSVSTLTIQRTQQEDSAVYLCASSYLGDTQYFGPGTRLTVL.